This TCR beta chain is drawn from a study of glioma-infiltrating T cells after dendritic cell vaccination. At the level of the study: Dendritic cell vaccination trial patients had either newly diagnosed or recurrent glioblastoma. Patients received autologous tumor lysate-pulsed dendritic cell vaccination between 2003 and 2012. Study results and caveats: The cohort had few patients with full blood and tumor sets.

Of note for this clone: Its target is unknown.

The assay was immunoSEQ multiplex PCR, and TCRdb's table has in-frame clones only and misses some. The table lists 110,000 or so clones, around 90% of them singletons, with over 2.5% in the top ten. CDR1 is MNHNS, CDR2 SASEGT, per germline. This CDR3 has 14 residues. V lost 5 bases, J lost 1 base, and 11 bases lay in between. Time point described: after dendritic cell vaccination, including at tumor progression/relapse. Specimen: blood, collected after dendritic cell vaccination. The chain has TRBV6-1 and TRBJ1-2; no definite D call. This receptor was taken from a human donor with glioblastoma. CDR3 nucleotides: TGTGCCAGCAGTAGAGATAATGTTAACTATGGCTACACCTTC. As protein: CASSRDNVNYGYTF.